A selection of T cell receptor beta chains follows, all from one sample in a study of cytomegalovirus exposure and HLA in healthy donors. Produced via immunoSEQ multiplex PCR; TCRdb's table is partial and in-frame only. The repertoire consists of some 95,000 clones, with about four fifths occurring once and the leading ten covering over 4%. Sequenced: PBMCs. The receptors stem from a middle-aged woman in good health and CMV-seropositive. Each CDR3 is given without its conserved first and last residue.

TRBJ2-7 TRBV6-1 ASRITGTGFYEQY
TRBJ2-3 TRBV29-1 SVEGGRGTDTQY
TRBJ2-7 TRBV28 ASGTSVYEQY
TRBJ2-2 TRBV7-7 ASKASGSNTGELF
TRBJ1-5 TRBV2 ASSTTGGGNQPQH
TRBJ2-4 TRBV6-5 ASSYGGDRNIQY
TRBJ2-3 TRBV5-1 ASSPGTSGSTDTQY
TRBJ2-5 TRBV5-4 ASSPAGVGETQY
TRBJ1-2 TRBV9 ASTHLEGPAPYYGYT
TRBJ2-2 TRBV5-1 ASGSAGGSNTGELF
TRBJ2-5 TRBV10-3 AIGKLGTGEETQY
TRBJ2-2 TRBV11-3 ASHRQGAQDGELF
TRBJ2-2 TRBV28 ASRQDTGELF
TRBJ2-7 TRBV12-5 ASGLGEGYEQY
TRBJ1-1 TRBV5-8 ASSPKDRRGTEAF
TRBJ2-1 TRBV5-6 ASSPKRDGEQF
TRBJ2-5 TRBV5-1 ASSLGGTSGQETQY
TRBJ1-4 TRBV2 ASSELPARVGEKLF
TRBJ2-7 TRBV30 AWSGGHSYEQY
TRBJ2-1 TRBV2 ASSPDSNEQF
TRBJ1-5 TRBV6-6 ASTLLGFNNQPQH
TRBJ1-6 TRBV18 ASSPGREENSPLH
TRBJ2-3 TRBV28 ASRELAGGRTDTQY
TRBJ1-2 TRBV4-1 ASSQDPRGPHGYT
TRBJ2-5 TRBV11-2 ASSLDGLAVQETQY
TRBJ1-5 TRBV28 ASTGQGIDQPQH
TRBJ2-6 TRBV2 ASNVHSLT
TRBJ2-1 TRBV9 ASSVPTAGGRNNEQF
TRBJ2-7 TRBV4-1 ASSHGLYSYEQY
TRBJ2-2 TRBV6-1 ASSEAITGELF
TRBJ1-2 TRBV5-5 ASSLNMNYGYT
TRBJ2-3 TRBV7-9 AKADLAGERSTDTQY
TRBJ1-3 TRBV5-8 ASSVGVEGGNTIY
TRBJ2-2 TRBV2 ASSLLAGELF
TRBJ1-1 TRBV5-1 ASSLRGTVSGTEAF
TRBJ2-7 TRBV6-1 ASSEAGTGGYEQY
TRBJ2-6 TRBV29-1 SVFSGSPSGRRRGANVLT
TRBJ2-5 TRBV6-1 ASRFSGGQETQY
TRBJ2-7 TRBV29-1 SVARGGYEQY
TRBJ1-3 TRBV30 AWRTGNSGNTIY
TRBJ1-4 TRBV4-1 ASSQTGGQGEKLF
TRBJ2-7 TRBV6-6 ASSYPAGEDEQY
TRBJ2-7 TRBV14 ASSQFSKGGVNEQY
TRBJ2-3 TRBV29-1 SVAAGPSGNTQY
TRBJ2-7 TRBV6-5 ASRLPGGGEQY